The 10 T cell receptor beta chains reported below all come from one sample, sequenced in a study of blood T cells in healthy people across ages. Sample-barcoded 5' priming and a J-beta primer mix drove a second PCR of 7 to 11 cycles. In TCRdb, the 5' RACE reads were re-called with MiXCR into one record per CDR3 protein. Of some 850,000 distinct CDR3 sequences in the sample, roughly 24% are singletons; the top ten hold 3%. In addition, the sample was reused for a study of T cells of mothers and their children.

The specimen was blood. These receptors were taken from a boy aged 5-17 years in good health.

This clonotype came up a few times. The chain links TRBV28 to TRBJ2-1, with D possibly called TRBD1 or TRBD2 (5 bases each). Germline V gives CDR1 MDHEN, CDR2 SYDVKM. The length of the CDR3 is 14 residues. Trimming stripped 10 bases from V and 7 bases from J, with 20 bases between. As DNA, the CDR3 is TGTGCCATCACCAGGGACCCCGGTTTTAATGAGCAGTTCTTC. Amino acid sequence: CAITRDPGFNEQFF.

The rearrangement links TRBV6-1 to TRBJ1-1; D is possibly TRBD1 (5 bases). The CDR3 totals 13 residues. Germline V gives CDR1 MNHNS, CDR2 SASEGT. Trimming took off 8 bases at V and 6 bases at J, with 16 bases between the two ends. For the CDR3, the DNA is TGTGCCAGCGTGGAACTGGGGGGTTCTGAAGCTTTCTTT. Translation gives CASVELGGSEAFF.

This clonotype has a handful of counts. The junction does not match germline at one end; this may be a read error. The V call is TRBV15, the J call TRBJ1-1; D is perhaps TRBD1 (6 bases). The CDR3 loop spans 14 amino acids. Per germline, CDR1 LNHNV and CDR2 YYDKDF (reference sequence). The CDR3, as DNA: TGTGCCACCAGCAGAGTTGGCGGGGACACTAAAGCTTTCTTT. It yields the protein CATSRVGGDTKAFF.

This chain links TRBV13 with TRBJ1-1, with 7 bases fitting TRBD1. The CDR3 extends over 14 amino acids. Germline V gives CDR1 PRHDT, CDR2 FYEKMQ (reference sequence). V shed 4 bases, J shed 3 bases, and the junction held 5 bases outside the gene matches. DNA of the CDR3: TGTGCCAGCAGCTCGACAGGGAAGGACACTGAAGCTTTCTTT. This gives the protein CASSSTGKDTEAFF.

This clonotype has just a few counts. The rearrangement links TRBV25-1 to TRBJ2-5, with 10 bases identical to TRBD2. J gave up 4 bases and V 3 bases, and 2 bases lay outside the gene matches. CDR1 and CDR2 (germline): MGHDK, SYGVNS. The CDR3 loop spans 14 amino acids. CDR3 in amino acids: CASSDRTSGETQYF. CDR3 coding DNA: TGTGCCAGCAGTGACCGGACTAGCGGAGAGACCCAGTACTTC.

This clonotype was recorded a few times. V gene TRBV12-3 or TRBV12-4 combines with J gene TRBJ2-7; possibly TRBD2 for D (6 bases). CDR3 length: 16 amino acids. Trimming shortened V by 4 bases and J by 6 bases, and 22 bases separated the two germline ends. CDR3 amino acids: CASSSHLRAGSGEQYF. As DNA, the CDR3 is TGTGCCAGCAGTTCACATTTGAGGGCGGGATCGGGCGAGCAGTACTTC.

This chain joins TRBV6-5 and TRBJ2-5; TRBD1 agrees at 7 bases. This CDR3 is built from 14 residues. V dropped 7 bases and J dropped 5; count of bases not matched to a gene: 10. Germline CDR1 MNHEY, CDR2 SVGAGI. CDR3 bases: TGTGCCAGCACCCAAGGAGGCAGGGGGGAGACCCAGTACTTC. Translation: CASTQGGRGETQYF.

The rearrangement joins TRBV28 to TRBJ2-5; 8 positions match TRBD1. The DNA matches TRBJ2-7 better at its end, which makes the J call doubtful. Germline assignment: CDR1 MDHEN and CDR2 SYDVKM. The CDR3 length is 15 residues. The chain's CDR3 is CASSQDRVGSYEQYF. In DNA form, the CDR3 reads TGTGCCAGCAGTCAGGACAGGGTAGGTTCCTACGAGCAGTACTTC.

The V gene is TRBV12-3 or TRBV12-4, the J gene TRBJ2-5; 14 bases are shared with TRBD2. V shed 5 bases, J shed 5 bases, and the junction held 4 bases outside the gene matches. The CDR3 totals 15 residues. The CDR3 sequence: CASSQTSGGGETQYF. As DNA, the CDR3 is TGTGCCAGCAGTCAGACTAGCGGGGGGGGTGAGACCCAGTACTTC.

This clonotype was seen only a few times. Here the CDR3 DNA reads TGTGCCAGCAGCCCCCATGCCGGGGAGCTGTTTTTT. Its protein is CASSPHAGELFF. The chain has TRBV9 and TRBJ2-2; D is unclear. Germline loops: CDR1 SGDLS, CDR2 YYNGEE. The CDR3 covers 12 residues. V lost 4 bases and J 6 bases, leaving 7 bases between the germline ends.